The entry that follows covers one T cell receptor beta chain sequence. The ends lost 7 bases at V and 5 bases at J; junction bases unmatched: 10. This CDR3 spans 15 amino acids. The germline V gene encodes CDR1 MGHDK and CDR2 SYGVNS. Assay: immunoSEQ multiplex PCR; the TCRdb copy retains only in-frame clones and omits some. The profile covers around 6,400 clones, with 70% to 85% appearing a single time and over 25% taken by the ten largest. This specimen comes from a study of tumor-infiltrating lymphocytes in localized non-small cell lung cancer. Sequenced input: lung tumor tissue. This receptor was identified in a human donor with non-small cell lung cancer. The chain joins TRBV25-1 to TRBJ2-3; 9 bases are shared with TRBD2. The CDR3, as DNA: TGTGCCAGCAAAAAGCGGGGGGCCGTGGTAGATACGCAGTATTTT. Its translation: CASKKRGAVVDTQYF.